These T cell receptor beta chains were read from a single sample in a study of radiation and T cells in renal cell carcinoma. Assay: immunoSEQ multiplex PCR; the TCRdb copy retains only in-frame clones and omits some. Among 100,000 to 150,000 clones listed, around 82% were seen once. Source: blood, taken from a patient whose treatment included radiotherapy and nephrectomy. Receptors were obtained from a man in his forties or fifties with renal cell carcinoma. Each CDR3 is given with its conserved first and last residue. The order of the fields is J gene, clone size, V gene, D gene, CDR3 protein, CDR3 DNA. D genes are given only for firm matches. Not every row has a clone size; where given, it reads once, few, many or a size class.

J: TRBJ2-7; size: NA; V: TRBV25-1; D: TRBD2; CDR3: CASSEFGGVGDEQYF; DNA: TGTGCCAGCAGTGAATTTGGGGGGGTAGGCGACGAGCAGTACTTC
J: TRBJ2-5; size: NA; V: TRBV2; D: NA; CDR3: CASSAPPAKETQYF; DNA: TGTGCCAGCAGCGCTCCCCCGGCCAAAGAGACCCAGTACTTC
J: TRBJ2-1; size: NA; V: TRBV10-3; D: NA; CDR3: CAISRGNEQFF; DNA: TGTGCCATCAGCCGCGGCAATGAGCAGTTCTTC
J: TRBJ2-7; size: NA; V: TRBV5-1; D: TRBD2; CDR3: CASSPIAGGPGSEQYF; DNA: TGCGCCAGCAGCCCAATAGCGGGAGGGCCGGGTAGCGAGCAGTACTTC
J: TRBJ2-7; size: few; V: TRBV21-1; D: NA; CDR3: CKQGLRYEQYF; DNA: TGTAAACAGGGATTGCGCTACGAGCAGTACTTC
J: TRBJ1-5; size: NA; V: TRBV28; D: TRBD1; CDR3: CASSPRTGGNQPQHF; DNA: TGTGCCAGCAGCCCTCGGACAGGGGGTAATCAGCCCCAGCATTTT
J: TRBJ2-2; size: NA; V: TRBV2; D: NA; CDR3: CASMDRAGGPIGELFF; DNA: TGTGCCAGCATGGACAGGGCGGGAGGGCCGATCGGGGAGCTGTTTTTT
J: TRBJ1-1; size: NA; V: TRBV5-1; D: NA; CDR3: CASSEPGGQAFF; DNA: TGCGCCAGCAGCGAGCCGGGGGGGCAAGCTTTCTTT
J: TRBJ2-7; size: NA; V: TRBV5-1; D: TRBD1; CDR3: CASSLATGETYEQYF; DNA: TGCGCCAGCAGCTTGGCCACAGGGGAGACCTACGAGCAGTACTTC
J: TRBJ1-2; size: once; V: TRBV7-2; D: NA; CDR3: CASSWGSKDGYTF; DNA: TGTGCCAGCAGCTGGGGGTCGAAGGATGGCTACACCTTC
J: TRBJ2-7; size: once; V: TRBV5-1; D: TRBD1; CDR3: CASSLQAGGAKQYF; DNA: TGCGCCAGCAGCTTGCAGGCAGGGGGCGCAAAGCAGTACTTC
J: TRBJ1-1; size: NA; V: TRBV7-9; D: NA; CDR3: CASSLAARVDTEAFF; DNA: TGTGCCAGCAGCTTAGCGGCACGGGTGGATACTGAAGCTTTCTTT
J: TRBJ1-2; size: NA; V: TRBV4-3; D: NA; CDR3: CASSQGLAANYGYTF; DNA: TGCGCCAGCAGCCAAGGGCTGGCAGCTAACTATGGCTACACCTTC
J: TRBJ2-3; size: NA; V: TRBV27; D: TRBD2; CDR3: CASSLSYAASSGGTDTQYF; DNA: TGTGCCAGCAGTTTATCGTATGCAGCATCTAGCGGCGGCACAGATACGCAGTATTTT
J: TRBJ2-1; size: NA; V: TRBV2; D: TRBD2; CDR3: CASTRRRTSGANEQFF; DNA: TGTGCCAGCACCCGGAGGAGGACTAGCGGGGCCAATGAGCAGTTCTTC
J: TRBJ2-2; size: NA; V: TRBV6-5; D: NA; CDR3: CASSLSGVVGELFF; DNA: TGTGCCAGCAGTCTCTCTGGGGTTGTCGGGGAGCTGTTTTTT
J: TRBJ2-7; size: NA; V: TRBV9; D: NA; CDR3: CASSSSRDRLPYEQYF; DNA: TGTGCCAGCAGCTCGTCTCGGGACCGCCTTCCGTACGAGCAGTACTTC
J: TRBJ2-3; size: NA; V: TRBV5-1; D: TRBD2; CDR3: CASSLVSSGSDTQYF; DNA: TGCGCCAGCAGCTTGGTTTCTAGCGGGTCTGATACGCAGTATTTT
J: TRBJ1-5; size: NA; V: TRBV4-1; D: NA; CDR3: CASSQGFGRGSNQPQHF; DNA: TGCGCCAGCAGCCAGGGTTTCGGAAGGGGGAGCAATCAGCCCCAGCATTTT
J: TRBJ1-2; size: NA; V: TRBV27; D: NA; CDR3: CASSYQGVGFSYGYTF; DNA: TGTGCCAGCAGCTACCAAGGGGTAGGGTTTAGCTATGGCTACACCTTC